What follows is one T cell receptor beta chain and its context. Its specificity is not known. This sample is part of a study of blood T cells in healthy people across ages. The use of a sample-barcoded 5' primer and a J-beta primer mix characterized a second PCR of about 6 to 11 cycles. TCRdb itself ran the 5' RACE reads through MiXCR, one entry per CDR3 protein. The data show more than 650,000 distinct CDR3 sequences, with 20% to 25% seen just once and about 20% held by the top ten. General study results and limits: Age brought a roughly linear fall in TCR beta diversity measured per million T cells. Among long-lived donors, naive CD4+ cells were more numerous and diversity higher than in aged donors.

The V and J ends lost 4 bases and 0 bases respectively, with 10 bases between them. The CDR3 runs to 14 residues. CDR1 SGHRS and CDR2 YFSETQ come from the germline V gene. This clonotype was obtained from a man aged 65 to 85 in good health. The chain links TRBV5-1 to TRBJ1-2; tentative D call: TRBD1 (5 bases). The specimen was blood. The CDR3 is CASSEGRTNYGYTF. The CDR3 nucleotides read TGCGCCAGCAGCGAGGGACGGACTAACTATGGCTACACCTTC.